One sample yielded the 14 T cell receptor beta chains listed below, sequenced in a study of shared clonotypes between healthy human individuals. In the naive CD8 group, cells lacked CD45RO and were positively selected for CCR7, so terminally differentiated effector memory CD45RA+ cells were left out. The protocol was immunoSEQ multiplex PCR, while the TCRdb copy is restricted to in-frame clones and leaves out a portion. Of roughly 650,000 clones in the sample, about 96% were seen once. The sequencing input was naive CD8+ T cells sorted from blood. These receptors were collected from a woman in her 30s in good health.

This chain connects TRBV27 to TRBJ2-7; a possible D gene is TRBD2 (5 bases). Germline V lookup: CDR1 MNHEY, CDR2 SMNVEV (reference sequence). The CDR3 has 16 amino acids. V was cut by 4 bases and J by 0 bases, with 16 bases left in between. Here the CDR3 reads CASSYGLGQPSYEQYF. The CDR3 bases are TGTGCCAGCAGTTATGGACTTGGGCAACCCTCCTACGAGCAGTACTTC.

This chain uses TRBV28 with TRBJ1-5; D may be TRBD1 (6 bases). V was shortened by 4 bases and J by 5 bases, with 18 bases between the two germline ends. The CDR3 is 16 residues long. CDR1 MDHEN and CDR2 SYDVKM come from the germline V gene. The CDR3 nucleotides are TGTGCCAGCAGTTCAGCAAAACAGGGAATGTATCAGCCCCAGCATTTT. Translation: CASSSAKQGMYQPQHF. The whole variable domain, remainder taken from reference TRBV28 and TRBJ1-5, is DVKVTQSSRYLVKRTGEKVFLECVQDMDHENMFWYRQDPGLGLRLIYFSYDVKMKEKGDIPEGYSVSREKKERFSLILESASTNQTSMYLCASSSAKQGMYQPQHFGDGTRLSIL.

The rearrangement joins TRBV19 to TRBJ1-3; D unclear. V gave up 9 bases and J gave up 0 bases, with 12 bases separating them. CDR1 and CDR2 (germline): LNHDA, SQIVND (reference sequence). The CDR3 extends over 14 amino acids. This CDR3 reads CASAFGVSGNTIYF. The CDR3 nucleotides read TGTGCCAGCGCCTTCGGGGTCTCTGGAAACACCATATATTTT. The full variable domain, in which reference TRBV19 and TRBJ1-3 provide the parts outside the CDR3, is DGGITQSPKYLFRKEGQNVTLSCEQNLNHDAMYWYRQDPGQGLRLIYYSQIVNDFQKGDIAEGYSVSREKKESFPLTVTSAQKNPTAFYLCASAFGVSGNTIYFGEGSWLTVV.

This clone came up once. The V gene is TRBV7-9, the J gene TRBJ1-2, with TRBD1 identical over 10 bases. V trimming: 5 bases; J trimming: 4 bases; junction bases outside the gene matches: 7. Germline lookup yields CDR1 SEHNR and CDR2 FQNEAQ (reference sequence). CDR3 length: 15 amino acids. The chain's CDR3 is CASSPGTGVGYGYTF. CDR3 bases: TGTGCCAGCAGCCCCGGGACAGGGGTCGGCTATGGCTACACCTTC.

V usage is TRBV10-2 and J usage is TRBJ1-1; D gene unclear. V lost 3 bases to trimming and J lost 0 bases, with 11 bases between them. From germline, CDR1 is WSHSY and CDR2 SAAADI. This CDR3 is built from 15 residues. CDR3 region: CASSEDFGMNTEAFF. The CDR3 bases are TGCGCCAGCAGTGAAGATTTCGGGATGAACACTGAAGCTTTCTTT.

The table lists this clone with a count of one. The chain is built from TRBV2 and TRBJ2-7, with D possibly being TRBD1 or TRBD2 (5 bases each). Germline CDR1 reads SNHLY; CDR2 reads FYNNEI. This CDR3 is 12 amino acids long. The ends were cut back, 8 bases at V and 2 bases at J, with 10 bases in the middle. The CDR3 loop is CASLEGTYEQYF. The DNA for the CDR3 is TGTGCCAGCCTCGAGGGGACCTACGAGCAGTACTTC.

V is TRBV28 and J is TRBJ2-7; either TRBD1 or TRBD2 may fit D (5 bases each). This CDR3 is built from 16 residues. The V gene lost 3 bases and the J gene lost 1 base, with 16 bases spanning the gap. Germline values: CDR1 MDHEN, CDR2 SYDVKM. The CDR3 nucleotides read TGTGCCAGCAGTTTCTCCCTCTCGGGGCCTTCCTACGAGCAGTACTTC. This translates into CASSFSLSGPSYEQYF. Together with reference TRBV28 and TRBJ2-7, the CDR3 gives the full variable domain: DVKVTQSSRYLVKRTGEKVFLECVQDMDHENMFWYRQDPGLGLRLIYFSYDVKMKEKGDIPEGYSVSREKKERFSLILESASTNQTSMYLCASSFSLSGPSYEQYFGPGTRLTVT.

The chain combines TRBV7-9 with TRBJ2-5; D may be TRBD2 (5 bases). This CDR3 comprises 15 residues. V lost 4 bases and J lost 5, with 17 bases in between. Germline lookup yields CDR1 SEHNR and CDR2 FQNEAQ (reference sequence). DNA of the CDR3: TGTGCCAGCAGCTATAACCTGGACTTCTCGGAGACCCAGTACTTC. Translating it yields CASSYNLDFSETQYF.

This clone was observed a handful of times. The chain couples TRBV27 to TRBJ1-4; D may be TRBD1 (6 bases). This CDR3 spans 13 amino acids. The V gene lost 5 bases and the J gene lost 12 bases, with 16 bases spanning the gap. Per germline, CDR1 MNHEY and CDR2 SMNVEV (reference sequence). In nucleotides, the CDR3 is TGTGCCAGCAGTGCACGGACAGTGAGGGAACTGTTTTTT. Amino acid sequence: CASSARTVRELFF. The full variable domain, in which reference TRBV27 and TRBJ1-4 provide the parts outside the CDR3, is EAQVTQNPRYLITVTGKKLTVTCSQNMNHEYMSWYRQDPGLGLRQIYYSMNVEVTDKGDVPEGYKVSRKEKRNFPLILESPSPNQTSLYFCASSARTVRELFFGSGTQLSVL.

The V call is TRBV5-4, the J call TRBJ2-2; possible D gene TRBD2, 6 bases. This CDR3 is 15 amino acids long. Trimming shortened V by 4 bases and J by 6 bases, and 16 bases separated the two germline ends. CDR1 is SGHNT, CDR2 YYREEE, per germline (reference sequence). The CDR3 loop reads CASSPLPLAPGELFF. CDR3 in DNA: TGTGCCAGCAGCCCGCTTCCACTAGCTCCCGGGGAGCTGTTTTTT.

The chain combines TRBV18 with TRBJ2-7; perhaps TRBD2 as D (6 bases). CDR3 length: 16 residues. The V gene lost 3 bases and the J gene lost 0 bases, with 15 bases spanning the gap. From germline, CDR1 is KGHSH and CDR2 LQKENI. Written as DNA, the CDR3 is TGTGCCAGCTCACCCGCGACGGGAGCCAACTCCTACGAGCAGTACTTC. Translation gives CASSPATGANSYEQYF.

The chain links TRBV29-1 to TRBJ2-6, with D uncertain. CDR1 and CDR2 (germline): SQVTM, ANQGSEA. The CDR3 has 16 amino acids. Trimming took off 0 bases at V and 0 bases at J, with 9 bases between the two ends. Written as DNA, the CDR3 is TGCAGCGTTGAAGAAGACGAACTCTCTGGGGCCAACGTCCTGACTTTC. Translation: CSVEEDELSGANVLTF. Full variable domain (missing parts from reference TRBV29-1 and TRBJ2-6): SAVISQKPSRDICQRGTSLTIQCQVDSQVTMMFWYRQQPGQSLTLIATANQGSEATYESGFVIDKFPISRPNLTFSTLTVSNMSPEDSSIYLCSVEEDELSGANVLTFGAGSRLTVL.

This chain joins TRBV6-1 and TRBJ2-1; TRBD2 matches 11 bases. Unmatched junction bases numbered 4, after V lost 3 bases and J lost 0 bases. Germline loops: CDR1 MNHNS, CDR2 SASEGT. This CDR3 is 17 amino acids long. The CDR3 spells CASSEVAGGSSYNEQFF. In DNA, the CDR3 is TGTGCCAGCAGTGAGGTAGCGGGAGGGAGCTCCTACAATGAGCAGTTCTTC.

This clone was recorded once. This specimen includes other DNA sequences encoding the same CDR3. This chain joins TRBV28 and TRBJ2-1, with 8 bases lining up with TRBD2. The CDR3 extends over 14 amino acids. After removal of 5 bases from V and 2 bases from J, the junction contained 2 bases not matched to a gene. Germline loops: CDR1 MDHEN, CDR2 SYDVKM. The DNA of the CDR3 is TGTGCCAGCAGTCCGGGACTAGCCTACAATGAGCAGTTCTTC. Amino acid sequence: CASSPGLAYNEQFF.